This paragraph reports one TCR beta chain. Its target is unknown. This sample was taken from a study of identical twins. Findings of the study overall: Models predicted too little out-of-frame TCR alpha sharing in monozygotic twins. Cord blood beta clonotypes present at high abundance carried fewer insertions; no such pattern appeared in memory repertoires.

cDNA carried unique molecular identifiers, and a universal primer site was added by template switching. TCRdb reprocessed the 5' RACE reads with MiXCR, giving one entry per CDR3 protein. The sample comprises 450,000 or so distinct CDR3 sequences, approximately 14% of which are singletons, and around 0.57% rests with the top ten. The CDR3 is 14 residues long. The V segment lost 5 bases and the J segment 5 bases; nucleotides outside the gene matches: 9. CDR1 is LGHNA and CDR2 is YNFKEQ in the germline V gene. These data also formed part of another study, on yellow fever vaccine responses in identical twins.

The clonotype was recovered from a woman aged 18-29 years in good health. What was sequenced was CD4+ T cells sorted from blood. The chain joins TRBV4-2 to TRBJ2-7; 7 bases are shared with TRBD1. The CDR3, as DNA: TGTGCCAGCAGCACAACGACGGACAGGAACGAGCAGTACTTC. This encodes CASSTTTDRNEQYF.